Below are 31 T cell receptor beta chains sequenced from a single sample in a study of graft-versus-host responses after intestinal transplantation. Their specific antigens are unknown. Some clones are missing from TCRdb's copy, which holds only in-frame ones; the method was immunoSEQ multiplex PCR. The sample lists about 88,000 clones; 85% to 95% were seen once. This specimen was unstimulated CD4+ T cells sorted from spleen or lymph node cells, taken before transplant. All receptors come from a human donor who was the organ donor for an intestinal transplant.

As for this clone: Compared with germline, one end of the junction differs, possibly owing to a read error. The chain recombines TRBV4-3 with TRBJ2-1, with 14 bases matching TRBD2. The CDR3 consists of 20 residues. CDR1 is LGHNA, CDR2 YSLEER, per germline. CDR3 region: CASSQDLGLAGEPSYNERFF. The CDR3 DNA reads TGCGCCAGCAGCCAAGACCTGGGACTAGCGGGGGAACCCTCCTACAATGAGCGGTTCTTC.

The V and J genes are TRBV5-1 and TRBJ2-1; D not resolved. The germline CDR1 and CDR2 sequences are SGHRS and YFSETQ. CDR3 length: 15 amino acids. V was clipped by 6 bases and J by 4 bases, with 17 bases between them. The CDR3 nucleotides read TGCGCCAGCACCCCCCCCCAGGCTTTATACAATGAGCAGTTCTTC. Encoded protein: CASTPPQALYNEQFF.

The V gene is TRBV28, the J gene TRBJ1-1; 11 bases fit TRBD1. The CDR3 sequence is 13 residues long. J gave up 4 bases and V 6 bases, and 1 base lay outside the gene matches. Germline lookup yields CDR1 MDHEN and CDR2 SYDVKM. Here the CDR3 reads CASRGQGGTEAFF. CDR3 DNA: TGTGCCAGCAGGGGACAGGGGGGCACTGAAGCTTTCTTT.

J is TRBJ1-3 and V is TRBV11-2; 7 bases are shared with TRBD1. Losses at the gene ends were 4 bases for V and 9 bases for J; bases not matched to a gene: 6. The CDR3 has 13 amino acids. Germline CDR1 reads SGHAT; CDR2 reads FQNNGV. CDR3 in DNA: TGTGCCAGCAGCTCCAGGGGGGGAGCCACCATATATTTT. It yields the protein CASSSRGGATIYF.

The table lists this clone with a count of one. The CDR3 protein is CASSLEGVVNEQFF. The CDR3 nucleotides are TGCGCCAGCAGCTTGGAAGGGGTTGTTAATGAGCAGTTCTTC. This chain joins TRBV5-1 and TRBJ2-1; a possible D gene is TRBD1 (5 bases). The CDR3 spans 14 residues. Germline CDR1 is SGHRS and CDR2 is YFSETQ. V was pared by 0 bases and J by 7 bases, with 11 bases between.

The chain employs TRBV15 and TRBJ2-5; the D gene is possibly TRBD2 (5 bases). V lost 9 bases to trimming and J lost 2 bases, with 13 bases between them. Per the germline V gene, CDR1 is LNHNV and CDR2 is YYDKDF (reference sequence). The CDR3 is 13 residues long. The CDR3 DNA is TGTGCCACTGGCAAGCGGAAGCAAGAGACCCAGTACTTC. It translates to CATGKRKQETQYF.

This clone was recorded once. The chain joins TRBV7-3 to TRBJ2-1; 8 nucleotides match TRBD2. V lost 5 bases and J lost 2; bases outside the gene matches: 8. This CDR3 comprises 16 residues. Germline V CDR1 and CDR2: SGHTA, FQGTGA. Here the CDR3 reads CASSPGRAGPYNEQFF. The DNA for the CDR3 is TGTGCCAGCAGCCCCGGGAGGGCGGGGCCCTACAATGAGCAGTTCTTC.

The table lists this clone with a count of one. The rearrangement links TRBV6-5 to TRBJ1-2; D perhaps matches TRBD1 (5 bases). The CDR3 length is 13 residues. V lost 6 bases, J lost 6 bases, and 14 bases lay in between. Germline CDR1 reads MNHEY; CDR2 reads SVGAGI. This CDR3 is CASRQTARNGYTF. The CDR3 DNA sequence: TGTGCCAGCAGGCAGACAGCACGAAATGGCTACACCTTC.

The rearrangement links TRBV6-5 to TRBJ1-1; 7 bases are shared with TRBD1. CDR1 and CDR2 (germline): MNHEY, SVGAGI. The CDR3 totals 15 residues. The V and J ends lost 2 bases and 4 bases, in that order; junction bases with no gene match: 7. The CDR3 DNA reads TGTGCCAGCAGTTACACCGACAGGGCTGGCACTGAAGCTTTCTTT. The encoded protein is CASSYTDRAGTEAFF.

The J gene is TRBJ2-5, the V gene TRBV11-2; D tentatively reads TRBD1 or TRBD2 (5 bases each). V lost 4 bases, J lost 2 bases, and 20 bases lay in between. The CDR3 has 17 amino acids. Germline V gives CDR1 SGHAT, CDR2 FQNNGV. CDR3 sequence: CASSSRRVGAAQETQYF. CDR3 in DNA: TGTGCCAGCAGCTCTCGACGGGTCGGGGCAGCACAAGAGACCCAGTACTTC.

The rearrangement links TRBV9 to TRBJ1-4, with a tentative D call TRBD1 (6 bases). Germline loops: CDR1 SGDLS, CDR2 YYNGEE. This CDR3 contains 16 residues. V lost 3 bases and J 6 bases, leaving 18 bases between the germline ends. The CDR3 region has the DNA TGTGCCAGCAGCGCCGAAGGGGGGAATAAACATGAAAAACTGTTTTTT. Its protein product is CASSAEGGNKHEKLFF.

The genes are TRBV6-1 and TRBJ2-3; 10 nucleotides agree with TRBD1. This CDR3 region has 13 residues. The germline CDR1 and CDR2 sequences are MNHNS and SASEGT. Unmatched junction bases numbered 6, after V lost 6 bases and J lost 9 bases. DNA of the CDR3: TGTGCCAGCAGGGACAGGGGGAAGGTCACGCAGTATTTT. Translating gives CASRDRGKVTQYF.

The chain couples TRBV2 to TRBJ1-6, with a tentative D call TRBD1 (5 bases). CDR3 length: 11 residues. CDR1 and CDR2 (germline): SNHLY, FYNNEI. Between the trimmed V and J ends, which lost 8 bases and 7 bases, there was a span of 6 bases. The CDR3 region is CASGGNSPLHF. In DNA form, the CDR3 reads TGTGCCAGCGGGGGGAATTCACCCCTCCACTTT. The full variable domain, rest sourced from reference TRBV2 and TRBJ1-6, is EPEVTQTPSHQVTQMGQEVILRCVPISNHLYFYWYRQILGQKVEFLVSFYNNEISEKSEIFDDQFSVERPDGSNFTLKIRSTKLEDSAMYFCASGGNSPLHFGNGTRLTVT.

Worth noting for this clone: The sample holds other DNA sequences that translate to the same CDR3. The genes are TRBV15 and TRBJ1-2, with D perhaps TRBD1 (5 bases). From germline, CDR1 is LNHNV and CDR2 YYDKDF (reference sequence). V gave up 5 bases and J gave up 4 bases, with 14 bases separating them. This CDR3 has 14 residues. The CDR3 loop reads CATSSLGDGYGYTF. The CDR3 DNA follows: TGTGCCACCAGCTCCCTGGGGGATGGCTATGGCTACACCTTC. The full variable domain, in which reference TRBV15 and TRBJ1-2 provide the parts outside the CDR3, is DAMVIQNPRYQVTQFGKPVTLSCSQTLNHNVMYWYQQKSSQAPKLLFHYYDKDFNNEADTPDNFQSRRPNTSFCFLDIRSPGLGDTAMYLCATSSLGDGYGYTFGSGTRLTVV.

The chain recombines TRBV9 with TRBJ2-1; 13 positions match TRBD2. In germline, CDR1 is SGDLS, CDR2 YYNGEE. The CDR3 has 15 amino acids. Germline trimming cut 3 bases from V and 6 bases from J; bases unmatched to any gene: 3. The DNA for the CDR3 is TGTGCCAGCAGCGCACTAGCGGGGGGGCCCAATGAGCAGTTCTTC. Residues: CASSALAGGPNEQFF. Combining the CDR3 with reference TRBV9 and TRBJ2-1 gives the whole variable domain DSGVTQTPKHLITATGQRVTLRCSPRSGDLSVYWYQQSLDQGLQFLIQYYNGEERAKGNILERFSAQQFPDLHSELNLSSLELGDSALYFCASSALAGGPNEQFFGPGTRLTVL.

The chain has TRBV9 and TRBJ2-1; no definite D call. V lost 2 bases and J 0 bases, leaving 12 bases between the germline ends. Germline V lookup: CDR1 SGDLS, CDR2 YYNGEE. This CDR3 contains 16 residues. In DNA, the CDR3 is TGTGCCAGCAGCGTCCCTGGGTCCAGCTCCTACAATGAGCAGTTCTTC. It yields the protein CASSVPGSSSYNEQFF.

This clone came up once. DNA of the CDR3: TGTGCCAGCAGTGACGGAACCTACGAGCAGTACTTC. Amino acids: CASSDGTYEQYF. V gene TRBV25-1 combines with J gene TRBJ2-7, with D unresolved. Germline V gives CDR1 MGHDK, CDR2 SYGVNS. The CDR3 is 12 amino acids. The V and J ends lost 3 bases and 2 bases respectively, with 5 bases between them.

This clone was detected once. The J gene is TRBJ2-5, the V gene TRBV11-3; weak D call: TRBD2 (5 bases). The germline CDR1 and CDR2 sequences are SGHNT and YENEEA. This CDR3 region has 14 residues. The V and J ends lost 7 bases and 5 bases respectively, with 17 bases between them. In DNA form, the CDR3 reads TGTGCCAGCACCAAAGGTCGGGGTAGCGAGACCCAGTACTTC. Translated: CASTKGRGSETQYF. Full variable domain (outside the CDR3, taken from reference TRBV11-3 and TRBJ2-5): EAGVVQSPRYKIIEKKQPVAFWCNPISGHNTLYWYLQNLGQGPELLIRYENEEAVDDSQLPKDRFSAERLKGVDSTLKIQPAELGDSAVYLCASTKGRGSETQYFGPGTRLLVL.

The chain carries TRBV18 and TRBJ1-4; possible D gene TRBD1, 5 bases. Looked up from germline, CDR1 is KGHSH and CDR2 is LQKENI. Trimming took 3 bases from V and 3 from J, leaving 8 bases between them. This CDR3 comprises 14 residues. The CDR3, as DNA: TGTGCCAGCTCACCCGGGACGGCTAATGAAAAACTGTTTTTT. Its protein product is CASSPGTANEKLFF.

The chain has TRBV6-1 and TRBJ1-2, with D maybe TRBD1 (5 bases). The V end lost 6 bases, the J end lost 2 bases, and 10 bases lay between the germline ends. Per germline, CDR1 MNHNS and CDR2 SASEGT. The CDR3 extends over 13 amino acids. The CDR3 here is CASRRDENYGYTF. For the CDR3, the DNA is TGTGCCAGCAGGCGGGACGAGAACTATGGCTACACCTTC.

The chain uses TRBV4-2 and TRBJ1-2; 9 bases align to TRBD1. This CDR3 has 16 residues. V shed 0 bases and J 4 bases; nucleotides not matched to a gene: 6. Germline CDR1 and CDR2: LGHNA and YNFKEQ. CDR3 loop: CASSQEGTGIGYGYTF. In nucleotides, the CDR3 is TGTGCCAGCAGCCAAGAAGGGACAGGGATAGGCTATGGCTACACCTTC.

This clone occurred once. The chain has TRBV11-2 and TRBJ1-5; 8 nucleotides align to TRBD1. The CDR3 consists of 15 residues. Germline CDR1 reads SGHAT; CDR2 reads FQNNGV. Unmatched junction bases numbered 1, after V lost 0 bases and J lost 3 bases. CDR3 DNA: TGTGCCAGCAGCTTAGAGACAGGGGTCAATCAGCCCCAGCATTTT. It is translated as CASSLETGVNQPQHF.

The chain joins TRBV6-1 to TRBJ1-5; no firm D call. Germline V gene lookup returns CDR1 MNHNS and CDR2 SASEGT. Trimming removed 4 bases at V and 9 bases at J, with 13 bases between. There are 13 residues in the CDR3. The CDR3 coding sequence is TGTGCCAGCAGTGTGGTCGGTACTAGGCCCCAGCATTTT. Protein product: CASSVVGTRPQHF.

This clone was found once. J is TRBJ2-5 and V is TRBV7-2; D is unclear. CDR3 size: 13 residues. Trimming stripped 0 bases from V and 9 bases from J, with 11 bases between. Germline-derived CDR1 and CDR2 are SGHTA and FQGNSA. The CDR3 nucleotides read TGTGCCAGCAGCTTAGCGGGCCAGTTCCCCCAGTACTTC. It specifies CASSLAGQFPQYF.

J is TRBJ2-5 and V is TRBV18; perhaps TRBD2 as D (6 bases). V was cut by 6 bases and J by 2 bases, with 16 bases left in between. The CDR3 has 15 amino acids. CDR1 and CDR2 (germline): KGHSH, LQKENI. The CDR3 spells CASSGGTDTQETQYF. CDR3 bases: TGTGCCAGCTCGGGCGGGACGGACACTCAAGAGACCCAGTACTTC.

This clone was recorded once. This sequence joins TRBV2 and TRBJ2-2; 9 bases are a match to TRBD2. Germline V CDR1 and CDR2: SNHLY, FYNNEI. J lost 2 bases, V lost 7 bases, and 17 bases had no gene match. The CDR3 length is 19 residues. The CDR3 sequence is CASILGIAGGLLNTGELFF. The CDR3 coding sequence is TGTGCCAGCATCCTAGGCATTGCGGGGGGGCTTCTTAACACCGGGGAGCTGTTTTTT.

The rearrangement links TRBV7-9 to TRBJ1-5, with D uncertain. Trimming pared 0 bases from V and 3 bases from J, leaving 6 bases between. CDR1 and CDR2 from the germline V gene are SEHNR and FQNEAQ (reference sequence). The CDR3 runs 14 residues. The CDR3 sequence is CASSLALDNQPQHF. CDR3 DNA: TGTGCCAGCAGCTTAGCCCTGGACAATCAGCCCCAGCATTTT.

This chain connects TRBV19 to TRBJ1-1; maybe TRBD1 (6 bases). The V gene lost 9 bases and the J gene lost 7 bases, with 12 bases spanning the gap. Germline loops: CDR1 LNHDA, CDR2 SQIVND (reference sequence). The CDR3 runs to 11 residues. For the CDR3, the DNA is TGTGCCAGCCAAAACAGGGATGAAGCTTTCTTT. Translating gives CASQNRDEAFF.

V usage is TRBV19 and J usage is TRBJ1-3; D unclear. The CDR3 is 14 amino acids. Germline CDR1 and CDR2: LNHDA and SQIVND (reference sequence). Trimming pared 4 bases from V and 0 bases from J, leaving 7 bases between. CDR3 bases: TGTGCCAGTAGTACAGCGAGCTCTGGAAACACCATATATTTT. Its translation is CASSTASSGNTIYF.

This chain links TRBV19 with TRBJ2-2; D possibly corresponds to TRBD2 (6 bases). Per germline, CDR1 LNHDA and CDR2 SQIVND (reference sequence). There are 14 residues in the CDR3. The ends were cut back, 5 bases at V and 6 bases at J, with 13 bases in the middle. CDR3 protein: CASSLPGDAGELFF. The CDR3 DNA reads TGTGCCAGTAGTCTCCCGGGAGACGCCGGGGAGCTGTTTTTT.

The V and J genes are TRBV29-1 and TRBJ2-1; 8 nucleotides match TRBD2. Germline CDR1 SQVTM, CDR2 ANQGSEA. This CDR3 is built from 12 residues. Trimming at V came to 8 bases and at J to 7 bases, leaving 7 bases not matched to a gene. The CDR3 spells CSSYGRENEQFF. CDR3 bases: TGCAGCTCGTACGGGAGGGAGAATGAGCAGTTCTTC.